This TCR beta chain was sequenced during a study of blood T cell repertoires in COVID-19 (dated by TCRdb to 2020 to 2022). General notes on the study: The collaborator samples originated in the United States, Italy and Spain and spanned the acute and convalescent phases of COVID-19. The prospective study material was composed of cDNA or gDNA derived from T cells, B-cell-depleted T cells, or PBMCs. Subjects who had been exposed to COVID-19, were actively infected with it, or had recovered from it provided the deeply sampled blood TCRbeta repertoires that made up the dataset. A freely available public database, intended as a resource for researchers studying the immune response to SARS-CoV-2, is where the repertoires were released. Samples were obtained from the ongoing ImmuneRACE study (first 160 participants) and from 1,000 to 1,500 subjects provided by 6 global collaborators. A de-identified subject ID, COVID-19 status, age in years and sex were almost always included in the sample metadata. Where available, HLA class I and class II types were obtained from metadata supplied by the sample provider rather than from assay-based typing. What the work shows at the level of the full study, not this receptor alone: The quantity of clinical and demographic metadata differed by source and by participant and was supplied without curation.

As to this clone: Its antigen specificity is not known. No per-base quality is available; no much larger clone lies one base away.

One collaborating source in Seattle enrolled patients while the patients were actively infected and followed the patients over time throughout the course of disease. Collaborating institutions collected whole blood in K2EDTA tubes following their own protocols. For TCRbeta analysis, collaborators shipped samples as frozen whole blood, isolated PBMCs, or DNA extracted from either of those sample types. TCRbeta CDR3 regions were amplified from genomic DNA by means of the immunoSEQ Assay, a bias-controlled multiplex PCR. The authors processed their data as follows. The number of nucleated cells in each sample was estimated from the amplification of reference gene primers within the assay. Sequence reads were collapsed and filtered to measure the absolute abundance of every unique TCRbeta CDR3 rearrangement. For each sample, productive Simpson clonality was calculated by taking the square root of Simpson's diversity index across productive rearrangements. Held by TCRdb, this immuneACCESS table contains in-frame sequences only and omits some clones. Under half of the omission traces to an unresolved V gene where checked; the cause of the rest is unknown. The V and J calls and clone size were taken over from that table, and D and trimming were inferred from the DNA. This sample is represented by more than 350,000 clones; roughly nine tenths of them were singletons. Of the sample, around 3% is held by the ten largest clones.

V is clipped by 3 bases and J by 4 bases, and the sequence between their germline boundaries is 6 bases long. Its CDR3 holds 13 amino acids, cysteine through phenylalanine. The DNA shown is the 39-base CDR3, in frame from base 1. The sequence derives from a woman aged 25-40 years with COVID-19, enrolled during active disease. This chain is built from TRBV12-3 or TRBV12-4 and TRBJ2-2; the D region possibly corresponds to TRBD1 (5 bases align). Sample: peripheral blood. The sequence in DNA is TGTGCCAGCAGTTTCCAGGGCACCGGGGAGCTGTTTTTT. This translates into CASSFQGTGELFF.